The 28 T cell receptor beta chains below come from one sample, sequenced in a study of beta chain features in type 1 diabetes. Study-wide findings and caveats: Across all four CD4+ subsets, people with type 1 diabetes showed modestly shorter TCRB CDR3s.

Expressed TCRB transcripts got sequenced, as all isolated RNA was reverse transcribed. TCRdb keeps only in-frame clones here, not all; method: immunoSEQ multiplex PCR. There are nearly 700,000 clones in the sample; around 15% occur only once, and about 0.02% lies in the top ten. The antigens for these receptors are not known. The sample taken for sequencing was naive CD4+ T cells from blood. The receptors come from a man aged 18 to 35 with type 1 diabetes.

Remarks on this clone: Other nucleotide sequences from this sample produce the same CDR3. The V and J genes are TRBV5-1 and TRBJ2-3, with 8 positions matching TRBD1. Germline values: CDR1 SGHRS, CDR2 YFSETQ. The CDR3 covers 15 residues. The V segment lost 4 bases and the J segment 0 bases; nucleotides outside the gene matches: 4. The CDR3 region has the DNA TGCGCCAGCAGCCCTGGACAGGGAAGCACAGATACGCAGTATTTT. Translated, it gives CASSPGQGSTDTQYF.

The chain has TRBV6-6 and TRBJ1-1, with TRBD1 as a possible D gene (6 bases). Trimming stripped 5 bases from V and 10 bases from J, with 17 bases between. The CDR3 sequence is 13 residues long. Germline V gene lookup returns CDR1 MNHNY and CDR2 SVGAGI (reference sequence). This CDR3 is CASSPRRGEGAFF. CDR3 DNA: TGTGCCAGCAGTCCCCGGAGGGGGGAAGGAGCTTTCTTT.

J is TRBJ1-1 and V is TRBV7-8; tentatively, D is TRBD1 (6 bases). This CDR3 region has 15 residues. V dropped 5 bases and J dropped 0 bases, with 13 bases sitting between them. CDR1 and CDR2 (germline): SGHVS, FQNEAQ. CDR3: CASSTWTVLNTEAFF. For the CDR3, the DNA is TGTGCCAGCAGCACGTGGACAGTGTTGAACACTGAAGCTTTCTTT. Together with reference TRBV7-8 and TRBJ1-1, the CDR3 gives the full variable domain: GAGVSQSPRYKVAKRGQDVALRCDPISGHVSLFWYQQALGQGPEFLTYFQNEAQLDKSGLPSDRFFAERPEGSVSTLKIQRTQQEDSAVYLCASSTWTVLNTEAFFGQGTRLTVV.

The genes are TRBV7-7 and TRBJ2-5, with 9 nucleotides matching TRBD1. The germline CDR1 and CDR2 sequences are SSHAT and FNYEAQ (reference sequence). There are 15 residues in the CDR3. The trim removed 4 bases at V and 5 bases at J, leaving 8 bases unmatched. The CDR3 reads CASSYGTGIMETQYF. The CDR3 coding sequence is TGTGCCAGCAGCTACGGGACAGGGATAATGGAGACCCAGTACTTC.

As to this clone: The sample carries other DNA sequences with the same CDR3. This chain joins TRBV6-4 and TRBJ1-2; the D is unclear. The V gene's germline CDR1 is MRHNA and CDR2 SNTAGT. The ends were cut back, 3 bases at V and 4 bases at J, with 6 bases in the middle. CDR3 length: 12 residues. The CDR3 protein is CASSDDGYGYTF. In DNA, the CDR3 is TGTGCCAGCAGTGATGACGGCTATGGCTACACCTTC.

This chain joins TRBV9 and TRBJ2-7, with D possibly TRBD1 on 6 matching bases. Germline loops: CDR1 SGDLS, CDR2 YYNGEE. V shed 0 bases and J shed 3 bases, with 13 bases lying between them. The CDR3 has 15 residues. CDR3 amino acids: CASSVELGASYEQYF. CDR3 nucleotide sequence: TGTGCCAGCAGCGTAGAGCTGGGGGCAAGCTACGAGCAGTACTTC. Supplemented by reference TRBV9 and TRBJ2-7, the full variable domain reads DSGVTQTPKHLITATGQRVTLRCSPRSGDLSVYWYQQSLDQGLQFLIQYYNGEERAKGNILERFSAQQFPDLHSELNLSSLELGDSALYFCASSVELGASYEQYFGPGTRLTVT.

V is TRBV30 and J is TRBJ1-1, with D uncertain. Trimming shortened V by 3 bases and J by 2 bases, and 7 bases separated the two germline ends. The length of the CDR3 is 12 residues. Germline CDR1 GTSNPN, CDR2 SVGIG (reference sequence). The CDR3 sequence: CAWRKVNTEAFF. In DNA form, the CDR3 reads TGTGCCTGGAGGAAAGTTAACACTGAAGCTTTCTTT.

This clone was seen a few times. The gene calls are TRBV5-6 and TRBJ2-2, with 7 positions matching TRBD1. CDR3 length: 15 residues. Germline CDR1 and CDR2: SGHDT and YYEEEE. The trim removed 4 bases at V and 1 base at J, leaving 4 bases unmatched. The CDR3 here is CASSPRDRNTGELFF. As DNA, the CDR3 is TGTGCCAGCAGCCCCCGGGACAGGAACACCGGGGAGCTGTTTTTT.

This clone was seen more than once but under ten times. The rearrangement joins TRBV11-2 to TRBJ2-5, with a tentative D call TRBD2 (6 bases). Trimming stripped 1 base from V and 5 bases from J, with 8 bases between. This CDR3 comprises 13 residues. CDR1 SGHAT and CDR2 FQNNGV come from the germline V gene. CDR3 protein: CASSLGRGETQYF. In DNA form, the CDR3 reads TGTGCCAGCAGCTTAGGGAGGGGTGAGACCCAGTACTTC.

This clone was seen more than once but under ten times. V usage is TRBV13 and J usage is TRBJ2-5; a possible D gene is TRBD2 (7 bases). The germline V gene encodes CDR1 PRHDT and CDR2 FYEKMQ (reference sequence). V lost 5 bases, J lost 5 bases, and 15 bases lay in between. The length of the CDR3 is 14 residues. This CDR3 is CASSRGGWVETQYF. The CDR3 coding sequence is TGTGCCAGCAGCCGCGGGGGCTGGGTGGAGACCCAGTACTTC.

This clone was picked up a small number of times. The gene calls are TRBV29-1 and TRBJ1-4; no firm D call. V was shortened by 7 bases and J by 4 bases, with 7 bases between the two germline ends. Germline-derived CDR1 and CDR2 are SQVTM and ANQGSEA. CDR3 length: 11 amino acids. The CDR3 is CSGGINEKLFF. The DNA of the CDR3 is TGCAGCGGGGGTATTAATGAAAAACTGTTTTTT.

The chain is built from TRBV4-2 and TRBJ2-5; D perhaps matches TRBD2 (5 bases). The J call is in doubt because the DNA end fits TRBJ2-7 better. Per germline, CDR1 LGHNA and CDR2 YNFKEQ. The CDR3 sequence is 15 residues long. Written as DNA, the CDR3 is TGTGCCAGCAGCCAAGGACACCGGGAAGACAACGAGCAGTACTTC. It encodes CASSQGHREDNEQYF.

This clone came up a few times. The gene calls are TRBV28 and TRBJ2-5, with D uncertain. The CDR3 spans 15 residues. CDR1 and CDR2 (germline): MDHEN, SYDVKM. Trimming left V 2 bases short and J 1 base short, with 11 bases between. DNA of the CDR3: TGTGCCAGCAGTTTACGTCGGTCCCTCCAAGAGACCCAGTACTTC. Translation gives CASSLRRSLQETQYF.

The chain joins TRBV30 to TRBJ2-6, with D possibly being TRBD2 (5 bases). V was cut by 2 bases and J by 4 bases, with 12 bases left in between. The germline CDR1 and CDR2 sequences are GTSNPN and SVGIG (reference sequence). CDR3 length: 15 amino acids. CDR3 region: CAWSLVGGGANVLTF. The CDR3 DNA follows: TGTGCCTGGAGTCTCGTAGGAGGAGGGGCCAACGTCCTGACTTTC.

The rearrangement uses TRBV13 and TRBJ2-7; 7 bases agree with TRBD1. The CDR3 has 15 amino acids. Germline V lookup: CDR1 PRHDT, CDR2 FYEKMQ (reference sequence). J gave up 3 bases and V 3 bases, and 8 bases lay outside the gene matches. The CDR3 loop is CASSFRVAGGYEQYF. The DNA of the CDR3 is TGTGCCAGCAGCTTCCGAGTGGCAGGGGGCTACGAGCAGTACTTC.

V usage is TRBV4-1 and J usage is TRBJ2-7; a weak D match, TRBD2 (5 bases). Trimming took 2 bases from V and 3 from J, leaving 11 bases between them. Germline CDR1 and CDR2: MGHRA and YSYEKL. The CDR3 length is 14 residues. CDR3 sequence reads: CASSQPGMGYEQYF. The CDR3 region has the DNA TGCGCCAGCAGCCAACCGGGAATGGGCTACGAGCAGTACTTC.

This clone turned up a few times. The sample holds other DNA sequences that translate to the same CDR3. The gene calls are TRBV5-1 and TRBJ2-3; 9 bases fit TRBD2. The length of the CDR3 is 14 residues. CDR1 and CDR2 from the germline V gene are SGHRS and YFSETQ. V was pared by 4 bases and J by 3 bases, with 3 bases of the junction left unmatched. CDR3 in amino acids: CASSPSGGTDTQYF. The CDR3 DNA is TGCGCCAGCAGCCCAAGCGGGGGGACAGATACGCAGTATTTT.

The chain employs TRBV6-1 and TRBJ1-5, with D possibly TRBD1 on 6 matching bases. This CDR3 has 16 amino acids. V lost 2 bases and J 2 bases, leaving 13 bases between the germline ends. Germline lookup yields CDR1 MNHNS and CDR2 SASEGT. CDR3 residues: CASSEMGAPGNQPQHF. The DNA for the CDR3 is TGTGCCAGCAGTGAAATGGGGGCCCCGGGCAATCAGCCCCAGCATTTT.

This clone showed up just a few times. The chain couples TRBV7-2 to TRBJ2-7; TRBD1 might be the D (6 bases). V was pared by 6 bases and J by 2 bases, with 11 bases between. This CDR3 spans 13 amino acids. The V gene's germline CDR1 is SGHTA and CDR2 FQGNSA. This CDR3 reads CASRPGHPYEQYF. In DNA form, the CDR3 reads TGTGCCAGCAGGCCGGGACACCCCTACGAGCAGTACTTC.

The chain links TRBV27 to TRBJ2-4, with D perhaps matching TRBD1 (6 bases). V was shortened by 5 bases and J by 11 bases, with 16 bases between the two germline ends. CDR3 size: 13 residues. Germline values: CDR1 MNHEY, CDR2 SMNVEV (reference sequence). CDR3 sequence: CASSRVEGEFQYF. For the CDR3, the DNA is TGTGCCAGCAGTCGAGTCGAGGGGGAGTTTCAGTACTTC.

The V and J genes are TRBV7-3 and TRBJ2-1; 7 bases are a match to TRBD2. This CDR3 has 15 amino acids. Germline CDR1 SGHTA, CDR2 FQGTGA. Trimming at V came to 3 bases and at J to 6 bases, leaving 8 bases not matched to a gene. The CDR3 loop reads CASSFRGEGSNEQFF. The CDR3 DNA is TGTGCCAGCAGCTTTCGCGGGGAGGGGAGCAATGAGCAGTTCTTC.

There are a few counts of this clone. The gene calls are TRBV5-1 and TRBJ1-2; D not certain. Trimming stripped 0 bases from V and 4 bases from J, with 22 bases between. The CDR3 covers 18 residues. Germline V gives CDR1 SGHRS, CDR2 YFSETQ. The CDR3 spells CASSLGEIVVGSSYGYTF. The CDR3 nucleotides are TGCGCCAGCAGCTTGGGAGAAATCGTGGTTGGATCGAGCTATGGCTACACCTTC. The whole variable domain, remainder taken from reference TRBV5-1 and TRBJ1-2, is KAGVTQTPRYLIKTRGQQVTLSCSPISGHRSVSWYQQTPGQGLQFLFEYFSETQRNKGNFPGRFSGRQFSNSRSEMNVSTLELGDSALYLCASSLGEIVVGSSYGYTFGSGTRLTVV.

V is TRBV7-9 and J is TRBJ2-4; D is perhaps TRBD1 (5 bases). The CDR3 covers 12 residues. Germline loops: CDR1 SEHNR, CDR2 FQNEAQ (reference sequence). The V gene lost 5 bases and the J gene lost 6 bases, with 8 bases spanning the gap. The CDR3 region is CASSLDRNIQYF. The CDR3 bases are TGTGCCAGCAGCCTCGACAGAAACATTCAGTACTTC.

This clone was seen a handful of times. The same CDR3 also results from other DNA sequences found in this sample. The chain recombines TRBV9 with TRBJ2-3; no clear D. The CDR3 runs 11 residues. The germline V and J ends were trimmed by 4 bases and 0 bases, with 0 bases remaining between them. The germline V gene has CDR1 SGDLS and CDR2 YYNGEE. This chain's CDR3 is CASSSTDTQYF. The DNA for the CDR3 is TGTGCCAGCAGCAGCACAGATACGCAGTATTTT. Full variable domain (remainder filled in from reference TRBV9 and TRBJ2-3): DSGVTQTPKHLITATGQRVTLRCSPRSGDLSVYWYQQSLDQGLQFLIQYYNGEERAKGNILERFSAQQFPDLHSELNLSSLELGDSALYFCASSSTDTQYFGPGTRLTVL.

The J gene is TRBJ1-1, the V gene TRBV5-1, with TRBD1 matching 7 bases. Germline loops: CDR1 SGHRS, CDR2 YFSETQ. V lost 2 bases to trimming and J lost 0 bases; unmatched junction nucleotides: 1. The CDR3 loop spans 14 amino acids. The chain's CDR3 is CASSLTGVNTEAFF. As DNA, the CDR3 is TGCGCCAGCAGCTTAACAGGGGTGAACACTGAAGCTTTCTTT.

The table lists this clone with a few counts. CDR3 in DNA: TGTGCCAGCAGTGCAAGACGGAAGAACACTGAAGCTTTCTTT. It encodes CASSARRKNTEAFF. The gene calls are TRBV25-1 and TRBJ1-1; D is unresolved. With 4 bases removed from V and 1 base from J, the gap between germline ends came to 10 bases. The CDR3 consists of 14 residues. The germline V gene has CDR1 MGHDK and CDR2 SYGVNS.

The chain couples TRBV6-5 to TRBJ2-1; D tentatively reads TRBD1 or TRBD2 (6 bases each). CDR3 length: 15 amino acids. The V and J ends lost 0 bases and 7 bases respectively, with 13 bases between them. Germline assignment: CDR1 MNHEY and CDR2 SVGAGI. CDR3 bases: TGTGCCAGCAGTTACTCGAGCCGGGGGCTGAATGAGCAGTTCTTC. Amino acids: CASSYSSRGLNEQFF.

The V call is TRBV30, the J call TRBJ1-1; 7 bases align to TRBD1. Trimming removed 7 bases from V and 1 base from J; junction bases left unmatched: 9. The CDR3 spans 14 residues. The germline V gene has CDR1 GTSNPN and CDR2 SVGIG (reference sequence). This chain's CDR3 is CASPPGQENTEAFF. DNA for the CDR3: TGTGCCTCACCGCCTGGACAGGAGAACACTGAAGCTTTCTTT.